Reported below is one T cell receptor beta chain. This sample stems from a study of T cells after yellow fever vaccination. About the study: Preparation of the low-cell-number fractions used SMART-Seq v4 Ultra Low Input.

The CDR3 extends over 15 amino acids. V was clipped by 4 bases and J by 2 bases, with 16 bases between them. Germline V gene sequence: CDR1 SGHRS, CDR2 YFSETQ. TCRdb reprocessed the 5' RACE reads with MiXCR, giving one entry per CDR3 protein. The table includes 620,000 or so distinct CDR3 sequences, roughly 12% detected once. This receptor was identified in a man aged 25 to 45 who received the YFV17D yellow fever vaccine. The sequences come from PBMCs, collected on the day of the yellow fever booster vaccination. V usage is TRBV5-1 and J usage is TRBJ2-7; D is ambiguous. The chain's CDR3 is CASSVKSAAPYEQYF. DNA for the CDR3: TGCGCCAGCAGCGTGAAGTCGGCGGCCCCCTACGAGCAGTACTTC.